This T cell receptor beta chain was retrieved from a study of regulatory T cells in long-lasting Graves disease. The time point: persistent/refractory GD, antithyroid drugs over 5 years with positive TRAb. With RNA extracted from PBMCs as input, the TCR library was made. Libraries of TCR beta came from iRepertoire HTBI primers plus Arm-PCR of CDR3 regions. TCRdb itself ran the multiplex PCR reads through MiXCR, one entry per CDR3 protein. The sample contains hundreds of thousands of distinct CDR3 sequences, more than 20% of which appear only once. Germline values: CDR1 SGHRS, CDR2 YFSETQ. CDR3 length: 16 amino acids. Deletions cut 4 bases from V and 7 bases from J, with 21 bases between. This clonotype has ten or more counts.

The receptor comes from a female donor with Graves disease. Here the sequenced sample was peripheral blood mononuclear cells (PBMCs), taken when the disease was refractory, from a patient treated with antithyroid drugs. The rearrangement uses TRBV5-1 and TRBJ2-4; perhaps TRBD1 as D (6 bases). The chain's CDR3 is CASSLTGNPFGNIQYF. The CDR3, as DNA: TGCGCCAGCAGCCTAACAGGGAACCCCTTCGGGAACATTCAGTACTTC.